The rows below give T cell receptor beta chains drawn from one sample of a study of OX40 agonist ivuxolimab in advanced cancers. Method: immunoSEQ multiplex PCR; TCRdb's copy keeps in-frame clones and lacks some. The sample records about 41,000 clones, approximately 80% being singletons. The sample consisted of CD4+ or CD8+ T cells sorted from blood, taken in a trial of the OX40 agonist ivuxolimab. The receptors originated from an adult with an advanced solid tumor such as melanoma, head and neck, liver or kidney cancer. Both conserved end residues are part of each CDR3. The D gene is left open where the match is weak. Clone size is shown for a subset of rows, as once, few, many or a class of expanded clone.

13	TRBV7-5	-	few	TRBJ2-4	CVRRGLTGSPRGF	TGTGTCAGAAGAGGCCTCACAGGGTCTCCCAGGGGCTTC
14	TRBV5-1	TRBD2	once	TRBJ2-7	CASSSTSGSYEQYF	TGCGCCAGCAGCTCCACTAGCGGGAGCTACGAGCAGTACTTC
15	TRBV19	TRBD1	-	TRBJ2-5	CASSLPGQGAETQYF	TGTGCCAGTAGTCTACCGGGACAGGGGGCCGAGACCCAGTACTTC
17	TRBV27	TRBD1	-	TRBJ1-4	CASRPSGTGITNEKLFF	TGTGCCAGCAGGCCATCCGGGACAGGGATAACTAATGAAAAACTGTTTTTT
12	TRBV13	-	-	TRBJ2-2	CASSGNTGELFF	TGTGCCAGCAGCGGTAATACCGGGGAGCTGTTTTTT
13	TRBV2	TRBD1	-	TRBJ1-5	CASRGQGNQPQHF	TGTGCCAGCAGGGGACAGGGCAATCAGCCCCAGCATTTT
16	TRBV5-1	-	-	TRBJ2-3	CASSLVQRTSTDTQYF	TGCGCCAGCAGCTTGGTTCAGCGGACTAGCACAGATACGCAGTATTTT
13	TRBV2	-	-	TRBJ1-1	CASKEAGVAEAFF	TGTGCCAGCAAGGAAGCGGGAGTGGCTGAAGCTTTCTTT
14	TRBV5-4	-	-	TRBJ2-4	CASSFSGSQNIQYF	TGTGCCAGCAGCTTTTCTGGCAGCCAAAACATTCAGTACTTC
14	TRBV5-1	-	-	TRBJ2-7	CASSGRLESSEQYF	TGCGCCAGCAGCGGACGACTAGAGAGTTCCGAGCAGTACTTC
14	TRBV11-2	-	-	TRBJ2-2	CASSSISYTGELFF	TGTGCCAGCAGCTCCATTAGCTACACCGGGGAGCTGTTTTTT
13	TRBV6-6	TRBD1	-	TRBJ2-4	CASSQGARDIQYF	TGTGCCAGCAGCCAGGGGGCGCGTGACATTCAGTACTTC
14	TRBV5-1	-	few	TRBJ2-7	CASSLQVSSYEQYF	TGCGCCAGCAGCCTACAGGTCAGCTCCTACGAGCAGTACTTC
16	TRBV27	TRBD1	-	TRBJ2-1	CASIPTGESSYNEQFF	TGTGCCAGCATTCCAACAGGGGAGAGCTCCTACAATGAGCAGTTCTTC
13	TRBV10-3	-	-	TRBJ1-4	CASRGGLDEKLFF	TGTGCCTCAAGAGGGGGGTTAGATGAAAAACTGTTTTTT
12	TRBV9	-	-	TRBJ2-1	CASSVWGNEQFF	TGTGCCAGCAGCGTATGGGGCAATGAGCAGTTCTTC
15	TRBV5-1	-	-	TRBJ2-5	CASSLTGSQQETQYF	TGCGCCAGCAGCTTGACAGGGAGTCAGCAAGAGACCCAGTACTTC
14	TRBV4-1	-	-	TRBJ2-7	CASSRQASSYEQYF	TGCGCCAGCAGCCGACAGGCTTCCTCCTACGAGCAGTACTTC
15	TRBV6-1	-	-	TRBJ2-5	CASSERPGGEETQYF	TGTGCCAGCAGTGAAAGGCCAGGGGGGGAAGAGACCCAGTACTTC
15	TRBV6-5	TRBD1	once	TRBJ2-3	CASSYSGQLTDTQYF	TGTGCCAGCAGTTACTCGGGACAGCTAACAGATACGCAGTATTTT
11	TRBV5-1	-	-	TRBJ2-5	CASSWEETQYF	TGCGCCAGCAGCTGGGAAGAGACCCAGTACTTC
17	TRBV19	TRBD1	-	TRBJ2-7	CASSIPLGQGKTYEQYF	TGTGCCAGTAGTATTCCCCTGGGACAGGGGAAGACCTACGAGCAGTACTTC
15	TRBV28	TRBD1	-	TRBJ2-7	CASRGQGTISYEQYF	TGTGCCAGCAGAGGACAGGGGACTATCTCCTACGAGCAGTACTTC
13	TRBV11-2	-	-	TRBJ2-7	CASSPGWGVEQYF	TGTGCCAGCAGCCCCGGGTGGGGGGTTGAGCAGTACTTC
13	TRBV7-2	TRBD1	few	TRBJ1-2	CASSRQGNYGYTF	TGTGCCAGCAGCAGACAGGGGAACTATGGCTACACCTTC
12	TRBV2	-	-	TRBJ1-1	CASSEGRVEAFF	TGTGCCAGCAGTGAAGGGAGGGTTGAAGCTTTCTTT
13	TRBV5-1	-	-	TRBJ2-1	CASSFGGLNEQFF	TGCGCCAGCAGCTTCGGGGGTCTCAATGAGCAGTTCTTC
12	TRBV6-5	-	few	TRBJ2-7	CASQRPIYEQYF	TGTGCCAGCCAACGGCCGATCTACGAGCAGTACTTC